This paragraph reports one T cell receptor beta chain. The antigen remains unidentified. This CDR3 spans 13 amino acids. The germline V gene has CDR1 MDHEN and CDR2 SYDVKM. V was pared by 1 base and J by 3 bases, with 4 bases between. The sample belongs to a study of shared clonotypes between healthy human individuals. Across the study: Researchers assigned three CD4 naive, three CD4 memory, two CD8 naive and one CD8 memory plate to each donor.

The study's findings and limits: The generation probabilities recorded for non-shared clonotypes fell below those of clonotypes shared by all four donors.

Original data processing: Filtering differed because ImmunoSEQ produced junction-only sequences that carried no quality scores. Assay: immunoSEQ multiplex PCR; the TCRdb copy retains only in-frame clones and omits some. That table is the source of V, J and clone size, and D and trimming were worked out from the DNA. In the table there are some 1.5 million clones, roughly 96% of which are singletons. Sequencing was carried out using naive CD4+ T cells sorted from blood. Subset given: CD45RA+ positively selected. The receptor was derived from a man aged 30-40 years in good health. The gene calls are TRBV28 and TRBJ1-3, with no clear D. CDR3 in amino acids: CASSLSLGNTIYF. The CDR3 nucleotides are TGTGCCAGCAGTTTATCCCTTGGAAACACCATATATTTT.